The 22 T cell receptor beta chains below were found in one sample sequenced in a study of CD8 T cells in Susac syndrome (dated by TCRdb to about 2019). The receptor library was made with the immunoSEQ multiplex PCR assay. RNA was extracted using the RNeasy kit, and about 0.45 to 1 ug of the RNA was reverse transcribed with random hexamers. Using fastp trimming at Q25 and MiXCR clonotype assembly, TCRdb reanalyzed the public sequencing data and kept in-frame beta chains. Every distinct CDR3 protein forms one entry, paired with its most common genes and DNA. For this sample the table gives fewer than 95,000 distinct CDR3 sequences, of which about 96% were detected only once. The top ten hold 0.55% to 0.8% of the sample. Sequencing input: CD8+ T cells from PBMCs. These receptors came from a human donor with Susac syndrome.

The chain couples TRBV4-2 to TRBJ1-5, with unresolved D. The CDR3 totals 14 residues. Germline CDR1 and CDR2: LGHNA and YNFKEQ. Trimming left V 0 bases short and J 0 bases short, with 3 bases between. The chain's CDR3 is CASSQDTSNQPQHF. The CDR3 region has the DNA TGTGCCAGCAGCCAAGACACTAGCAATCAGCCCCAGCATTTT.

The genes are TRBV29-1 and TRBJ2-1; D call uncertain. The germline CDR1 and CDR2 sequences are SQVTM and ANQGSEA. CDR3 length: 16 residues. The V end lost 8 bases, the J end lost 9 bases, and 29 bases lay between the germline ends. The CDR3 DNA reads TGCAGCCACCAAGGTGGGCAGGAAAGTCGTCTGAGTGAGCAGTTCTTC. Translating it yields CSHQGGQESRLSEQFF.

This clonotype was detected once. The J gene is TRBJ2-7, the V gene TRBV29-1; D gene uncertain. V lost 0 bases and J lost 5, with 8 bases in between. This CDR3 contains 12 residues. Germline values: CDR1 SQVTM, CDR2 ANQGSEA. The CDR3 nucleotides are TGCAGCGTTGAAGATTCACCGGACGAGCAGTACTTC. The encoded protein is CSVEDSPDEQYF.

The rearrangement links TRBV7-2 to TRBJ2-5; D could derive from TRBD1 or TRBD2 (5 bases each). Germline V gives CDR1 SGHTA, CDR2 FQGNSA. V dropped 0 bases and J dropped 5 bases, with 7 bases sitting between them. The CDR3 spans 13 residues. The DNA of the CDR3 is TGTGCCAGCAGCTTAGCTTGGGGGGAGACCCAGTACTTC. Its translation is CASSLAWGETQYF.

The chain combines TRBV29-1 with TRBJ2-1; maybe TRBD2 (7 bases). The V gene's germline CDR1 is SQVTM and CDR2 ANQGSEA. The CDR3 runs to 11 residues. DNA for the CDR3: TGCGGCTGGGGGGGGCCTCCCGAGCAGTTCTTC. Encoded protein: CGWGGPPEQFF.

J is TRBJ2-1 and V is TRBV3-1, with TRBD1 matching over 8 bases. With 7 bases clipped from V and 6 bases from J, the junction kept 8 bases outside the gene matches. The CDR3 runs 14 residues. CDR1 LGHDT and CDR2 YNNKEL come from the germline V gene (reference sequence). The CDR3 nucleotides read TGTGCCAGCACACACGGACAGGGCGGCAATGAGCAGTTCTTC. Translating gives CASTHGQGGNEQFF.

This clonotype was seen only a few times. The CDR3 coding sequence is TGTGCCTGGGGGGGGGTTTACGAGCAGTACTTC. It yields the protein CAWGGVYEQYF. The gene calls are TRBV30 and TRBJ2-7; 7 nucleotides line up with TRBD2. The CDR3 extends over 11 amino acids. The junction had 2 bases not matched to a gene; V was cut back by 5 bases and J by 4 bases. Germline-derived CDR1 and CDR2 are GTSNPN and SVGIG (reference sequence). The entire variable domain, with the rest obtained from reference TRBV30 and TRBJ2-7, is as follows: SQTIHQWPATLVQPVGSPLSLECTVEGTSNPNLYWYRQAAGRGLQLLFYSVGIGQISSEVPQNLSASRPQDRQFILSSKKLLLSDSGFYLCAWGGVYEQYFGPGTRLTVT.

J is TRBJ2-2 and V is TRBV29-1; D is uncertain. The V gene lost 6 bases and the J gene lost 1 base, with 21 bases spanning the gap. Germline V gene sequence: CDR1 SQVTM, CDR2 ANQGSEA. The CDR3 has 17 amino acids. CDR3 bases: TGCAGCGTCACTCGGACCGGTGGCCGACTGAACACCGGGGAGCTGTTTTTT. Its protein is CSVTRTGGRLNTGELFF.

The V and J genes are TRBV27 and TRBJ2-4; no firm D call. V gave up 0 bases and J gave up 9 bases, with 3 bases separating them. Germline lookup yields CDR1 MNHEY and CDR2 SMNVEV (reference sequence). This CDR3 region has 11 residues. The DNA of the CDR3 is TGTGCCAGCAGTTTATCAGGCATTCAGTACTTC. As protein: CASSLSGIQYF.

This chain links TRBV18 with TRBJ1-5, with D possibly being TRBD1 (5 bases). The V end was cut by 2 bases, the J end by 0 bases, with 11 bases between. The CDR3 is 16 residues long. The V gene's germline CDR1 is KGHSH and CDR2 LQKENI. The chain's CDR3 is CASSPDSQYSNQPQHF. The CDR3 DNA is TGTGCCAGCTCACCAGACAGCCAATATAGCAATCAGCCCCAGCATTTT.

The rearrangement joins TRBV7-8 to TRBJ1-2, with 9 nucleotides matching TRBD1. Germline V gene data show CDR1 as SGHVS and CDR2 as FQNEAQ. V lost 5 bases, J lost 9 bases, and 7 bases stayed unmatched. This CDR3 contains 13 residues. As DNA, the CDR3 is TGTGCCAGCAGCCCGGGACAGGGAGCAAGCTACACCTTC. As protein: CASSPGQGASYTF. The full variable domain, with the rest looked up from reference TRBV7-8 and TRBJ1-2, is GAGVSQSPRYKVAKRGQDVALRCDPISGHVSLFWYQQALGQGPEFLTYFQNEAQLDKSGLPSDRFFAERPEGSVSTLKIQRTQQEDSAVYLCASSPGQGASYTFGSGTRLTVV.

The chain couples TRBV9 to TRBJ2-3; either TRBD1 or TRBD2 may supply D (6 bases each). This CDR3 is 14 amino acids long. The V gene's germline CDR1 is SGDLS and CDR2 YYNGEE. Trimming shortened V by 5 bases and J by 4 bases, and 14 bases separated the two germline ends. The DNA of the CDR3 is TGTGCCAGCAGTGGGGGGCGGGGTTCAGATACGCAGTATTTT. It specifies CASSGGRGSDTQYF.

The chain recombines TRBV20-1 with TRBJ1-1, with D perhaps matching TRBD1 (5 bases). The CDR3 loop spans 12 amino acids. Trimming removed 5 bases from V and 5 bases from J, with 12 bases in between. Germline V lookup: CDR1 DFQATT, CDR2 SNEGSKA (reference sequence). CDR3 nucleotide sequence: TGCAGTGCTGAGGGGTCGGGGACTGAAGCTTTCTTT. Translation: CSAEGSGTEAFF.

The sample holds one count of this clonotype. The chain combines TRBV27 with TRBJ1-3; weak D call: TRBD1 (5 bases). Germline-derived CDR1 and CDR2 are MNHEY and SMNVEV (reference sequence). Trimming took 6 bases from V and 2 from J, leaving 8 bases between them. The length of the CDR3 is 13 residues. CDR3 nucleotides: TGTGCCAGCAGGGGGGGGACTGGAAACACCATATATTTT. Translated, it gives CASRGGTGNTIYF.

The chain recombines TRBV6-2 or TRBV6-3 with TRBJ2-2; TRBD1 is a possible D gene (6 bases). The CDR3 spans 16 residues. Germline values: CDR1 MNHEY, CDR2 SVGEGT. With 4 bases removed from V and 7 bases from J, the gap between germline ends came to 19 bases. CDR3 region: CASSSGALRGYGELFF. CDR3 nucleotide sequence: TGTGCCAGCAGTTCCGGGGCCCTAAGGGGGTACGGGGAGCTGTTTTTT.

CDR3 DNA sequence: TGCAGTGCTAGGACATTGAACACCGGGGAGCTGTTTTTT. Amino acid sequence: CSARTLNTGELFF. The rearrangement uses TRBV20-1 and TRBJ2-2; D call uncertain. The CDR3 is 13 residues long. V was clipped by 3 bases and J by 1 base, with 6 bases between them. Germline assignment: CDR1 DFQATT and CDR2 SNEGSKA (reference sequence).

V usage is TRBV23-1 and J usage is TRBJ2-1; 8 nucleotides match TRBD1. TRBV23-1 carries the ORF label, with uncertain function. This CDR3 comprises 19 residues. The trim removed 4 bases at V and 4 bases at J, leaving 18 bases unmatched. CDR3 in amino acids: CASSPSGQGIRAPYNEQFF. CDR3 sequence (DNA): TGCGCCAGCAGTCCTTCAGGACAGGGAATTAGGGCGCCATACAATGAGCAGTTCTTC.

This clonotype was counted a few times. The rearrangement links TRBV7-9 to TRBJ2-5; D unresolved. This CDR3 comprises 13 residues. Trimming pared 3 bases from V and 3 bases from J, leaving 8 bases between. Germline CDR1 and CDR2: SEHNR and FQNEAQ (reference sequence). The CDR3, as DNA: TGTGCCAGCAGCTTGGGCGCAGAAGAGACCCAGTACTTC. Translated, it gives CASSLGAEETQYF.

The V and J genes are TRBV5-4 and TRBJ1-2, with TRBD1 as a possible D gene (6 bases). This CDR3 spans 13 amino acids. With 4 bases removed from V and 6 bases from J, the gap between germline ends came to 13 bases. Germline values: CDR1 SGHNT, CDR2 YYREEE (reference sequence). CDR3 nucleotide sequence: TGTGCCAGCAGCCTTAAGGACAGCAATGGCTACACCTTC. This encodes CASSLKDSNGYTF.

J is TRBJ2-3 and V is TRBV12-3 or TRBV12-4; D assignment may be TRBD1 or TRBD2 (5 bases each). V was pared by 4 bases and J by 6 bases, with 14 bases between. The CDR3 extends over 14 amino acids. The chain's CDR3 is CASSSQGPTDTQYF. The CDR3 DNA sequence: TGTGCCAGCAGTTCCCAGGGACCAACGGATACGCAGTATTTT.

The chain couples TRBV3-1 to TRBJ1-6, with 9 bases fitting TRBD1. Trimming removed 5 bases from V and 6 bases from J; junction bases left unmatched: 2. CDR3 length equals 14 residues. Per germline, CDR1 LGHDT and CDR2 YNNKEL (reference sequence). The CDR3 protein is CASSSGQGNSPLHF. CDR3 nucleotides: TGTGCCAGCAGCTCGGGACAGGGTAATTCACCCCTCCACTTT.

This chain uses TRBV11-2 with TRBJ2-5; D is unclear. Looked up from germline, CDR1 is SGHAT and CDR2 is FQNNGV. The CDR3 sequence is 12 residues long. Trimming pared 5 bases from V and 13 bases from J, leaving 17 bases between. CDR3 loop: CASSPTGYESYF. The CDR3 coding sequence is TGTGCCAGCAGCCCGACCGGGTATGAGTCGTACTTC.